The 10 T cell receptor beta chains below all came from one sample that was sequenced in a study of blood T cell repertoires in COVID-19 (dated by TCRdb to the early 2020s). Library creation used the immunoSEQ multiplex PCR assay. Held by TCRdb, this immuneACCESS table contains in-frame sequences only and omits some clones. Under half of the omission traces to an unresolved V gene where checked; the cause of the rest is unknown. Across this sample there are about 280,000 clones, with around nine tenths seen only once. Jointly, the top ten make up about 11% of the sample. Sequences were obtained from peripheral blood. The source is a woman aged 30 to 39 with COVID-19, enrolled during active disease.

This chain connects TRBV6-5 to TRBJ2-5; 12 bases are shared with TRBD1. Per germline, CDR1 MNHEY and CDR2 SVGAGI. CDR3 length: 15 amino acids. Unmatched junction bases numbered 8, after V lost 6 bases and J lost 6 bases. The CDR3 coding sequence is TGTGCCAGCAGCCGGGACAGGGGGCTTTGGCAGACCCAGTACTTC. Its protein is CASSRDRGLWQTQYF.

The chain has TRBV5-1 and TRBJ2-1; 7 nucleotides align to TRBD1. Germline values: CDR1 SGHRS, CDR2 YFSETQ. V trimming: 0 bases; J trimming: 5 bases; junction bases outside the gene matches: 11. The CDR3 length is 17 residues. CDR3 residues: CASSLGYPDRFHNEQFF. The CDR3, as DNA: TGCGCCAGCAGCTTGGGGTACCCGGACAGGTTCCACAATGAGCAGTTCTTC. The full variable domain, with the rest looked up from reference TRBV5-1 and TRBJ2-1, is KAGVTQTPRYLIKTRGQQVTLSCSPISGHRSVSWYQQTPGQGLQFLFEYFSETQRNKGNFPGRFSGRQFSNSRSEMNVSTLELGDSALYLCASSLGYPDRFHNEQFFGPGTRLTVL.

The chain has TRBV4-1 and TRBJ1-1; D uncertain. The germline V and J ends were trimmed by 4 bases and 1 base, with 7 bases remaining between them. Germline assignment: CDR1 MGHRA and CDR2 YSYEKL. The CDR3 is 13 amino acids. CDR3 region: CASSPPGNTEAFF. CDR3 DNA sequence: TGCGCCAGCAGCCCCCCAGGGAACACTGAAGCTTTCTTT.

V gene TRBV27 combines with J gene TRBJ2-7, with D maybe TRBD2 (5 bases). Germline CDR1 reads MNHEY; CDR2 reads SMNVEV (reference sequence). With 5 bases removed from V and 2 bases from J, the gap between germline ends came to 19 bases. CDR3 size: 16 residues. CDR3 nucleotides: TGTGCCAGCAGTCACTATAGCGCGATAAAGGCCTACGAGCAGTACTTC. Translated: CASSHYSAIKAYEQYF.

The V gene is TRBV30, the J gene TRBJ1-1; 7 bases agree with TRBD1. The CDR3 is 13 amino acids. The V gene's germline CDR1 is GTSNPN and CDR2 SVGIG (reference sequence). V lost 1 base to trimming and J lost 3 bases; unmatched junction nucleotides: 2. The CDR3 region has the DNA TGTGCCTGGAGTGCTACAGGGGACACTGAAGCTTTCTTT. Translation: CAWSATGDTEAFF.

This clone was seen more than once but under ten times. The same CDR3 arises from other DNA sequences in this sample as well. This rearrangement joins TRBV30 to TRBJ1-1; tentative D call: TRBD1 (6 bases). The CDR3 loop spans 13 amino acids. Germline V gene lookup returns CDR1 GTSNPN and CDR2 SVGIG (reference sequence). Trimming took off 2 bases at V and 1 base at J, with 8 bases between the two ends. In nucleotides, the CDR3 is TGTGCCTGGAGTCGGGACACGAACACTGAAGCTTTCTTT. As protein: CAWSRDTNTEAFF.

The chain recombines TRBV7-2 with TRBJ1-5, with D tentatively TRBD1 (6 bases). With 4 bases removed from V and 7 bases from J, the gap between germline ends came to 11 bases. The length of the CDR3 is 13 residues. The germline V gene has CDR1 SGHTA and CDR2 FQGNSA. The CDR3 is CASSSSGEQPQHF. DNA of the CDR3: TGTGCCAGCAGCTCCTCAGGGGAACAGCCCCAGCATTTT.

The chain couples TRBV6-5 to TRBJ2-1; possibly TRBD2 for D (6 bases). The germline CDR1 and CDR2 sequences are MNHEY and SVGAGI. Trimming cost V 2 bases and J 2 bases, with 10 bases left between them. The CDR3 is made up of 15 amino acids. This CDR3 is CASSYAGGTYNEQFF. CDR3 coding DNA: TGTGCCAGCAGTTACGCAGGAGGGACCTACAATGAGCAGTTCTTC.

The DNA for the CDR3 is TGTGCCAGCAGCGTAGACCCCGGATCTAGCGGCTCCTACGAGCAGTACTTC. Protein sequence: CASSVDPGSSGSYEQYF. This rearrangement joins TRBV9 to TRBJ2-7, with 7 bases matching TRBD2. Unmatched junction bases numbered 9, after V lost 0 bases and J lost 0 bases. The CDR3 has 17 residues. Germline V gene data show CDR1 as SGDLS and CDR2 as YYNGEE.

This clone was seen a few times. The chain recombines TRBV9 with TRBJ1-6, with TRBD1 identical over 7 bases. The J segment lost 6 bases and the V segment lost 2 bases, leaving 2 bases of the junction unmatched. CDR3 length equals 14 residues. Germline assignment: CDR1 SGDLS and CDR2 YYNGEE. Here the CDR3 reads CASSVTGVNSPLHF. The CDR3 bases are TGTGCCAGCAGCGTCACAGGGGTTAATTCACCCCTCCACTTT.